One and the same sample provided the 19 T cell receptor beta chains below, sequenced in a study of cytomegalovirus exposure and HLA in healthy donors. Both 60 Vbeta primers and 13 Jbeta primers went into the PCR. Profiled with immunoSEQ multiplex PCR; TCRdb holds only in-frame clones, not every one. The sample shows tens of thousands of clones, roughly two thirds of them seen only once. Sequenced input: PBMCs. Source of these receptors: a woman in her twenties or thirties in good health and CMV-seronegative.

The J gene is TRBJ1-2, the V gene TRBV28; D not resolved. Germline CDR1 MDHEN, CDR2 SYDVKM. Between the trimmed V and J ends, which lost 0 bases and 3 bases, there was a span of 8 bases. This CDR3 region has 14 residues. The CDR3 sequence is CASSLWRGYYGYTF. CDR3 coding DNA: TGTGCCAGCAGTTTATGGAGAGGATACTATGGCTACACCTTC.

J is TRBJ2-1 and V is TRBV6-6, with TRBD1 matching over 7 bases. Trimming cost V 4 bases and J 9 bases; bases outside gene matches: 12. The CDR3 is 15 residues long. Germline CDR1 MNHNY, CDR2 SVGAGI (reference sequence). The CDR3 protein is CASSSTGVVQSEQFF. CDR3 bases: TGTGCCAGCAGTTCCACAGGGGTTGTACAGAGTGAGCAGTTCTTC.

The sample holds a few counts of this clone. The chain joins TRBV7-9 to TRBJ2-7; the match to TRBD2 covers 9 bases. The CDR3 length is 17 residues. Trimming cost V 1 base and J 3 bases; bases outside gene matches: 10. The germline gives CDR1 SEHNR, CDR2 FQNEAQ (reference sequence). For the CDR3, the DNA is TGTGCCAGCAGCTTAGGAGCAATTAGCGGGAGTTACTACGAGCAGTACTTC. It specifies CASSLGAISGSYYEQYF.

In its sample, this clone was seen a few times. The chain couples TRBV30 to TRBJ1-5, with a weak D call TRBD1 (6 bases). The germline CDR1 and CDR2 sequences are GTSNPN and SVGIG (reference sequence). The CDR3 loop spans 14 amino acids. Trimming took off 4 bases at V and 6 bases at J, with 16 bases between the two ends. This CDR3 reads CAWNIGGRVQPQHF. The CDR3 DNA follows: TGTGCCTGGAACATAGGGGGGAGGGTTCAGCCCCAGCATTTT.

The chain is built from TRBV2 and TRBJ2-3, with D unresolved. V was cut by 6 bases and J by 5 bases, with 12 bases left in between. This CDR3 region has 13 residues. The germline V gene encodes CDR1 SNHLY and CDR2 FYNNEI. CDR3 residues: CASRSGGGDTQYF. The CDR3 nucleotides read TGTGCCAGCAGATCTGGTGGCGGAGATACGCAGTATTTT.

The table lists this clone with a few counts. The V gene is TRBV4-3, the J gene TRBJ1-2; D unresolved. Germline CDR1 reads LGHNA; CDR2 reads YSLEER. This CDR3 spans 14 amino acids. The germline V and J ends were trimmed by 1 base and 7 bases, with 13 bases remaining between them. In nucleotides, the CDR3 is TGCGCCAGCAGCCAAGGGCACACCGGAGGTGGCTACACCTTC. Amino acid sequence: CASSQGHTGGGYTF.

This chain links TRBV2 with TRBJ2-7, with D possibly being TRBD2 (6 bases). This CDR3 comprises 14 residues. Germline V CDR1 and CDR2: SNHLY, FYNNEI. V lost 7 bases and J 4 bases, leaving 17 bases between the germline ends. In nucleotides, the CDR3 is TGTGCCAGCACCGGTCGGCTAGCGAGGTACGAGCAGTACTTC. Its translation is CASTGRLARYEQYF.

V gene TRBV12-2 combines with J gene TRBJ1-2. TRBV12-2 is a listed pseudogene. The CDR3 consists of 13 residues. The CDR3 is CASRLAAWNGYTF. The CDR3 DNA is TGTGCAAGTCGCTTAGCAGCGTGGAATGGCTACACCTTC.

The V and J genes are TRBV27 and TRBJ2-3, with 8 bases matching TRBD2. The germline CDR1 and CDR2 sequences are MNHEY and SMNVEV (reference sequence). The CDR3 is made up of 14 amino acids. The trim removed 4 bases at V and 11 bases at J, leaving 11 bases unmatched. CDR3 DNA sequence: TGTGCCAGCAGTTCCGGGGGGGCAGTGCTGAGGCAGTATTTT. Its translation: CASSSGGAVLRQYF.

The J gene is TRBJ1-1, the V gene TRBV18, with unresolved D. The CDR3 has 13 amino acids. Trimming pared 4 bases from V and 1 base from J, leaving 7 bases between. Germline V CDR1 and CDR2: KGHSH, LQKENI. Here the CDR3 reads CASSLGENTEAFF. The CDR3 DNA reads TGTGCCAGCTCACTCGGAGAGAACACTGAAGCTTTCTTT. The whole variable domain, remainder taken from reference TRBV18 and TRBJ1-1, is NAGVMQNPRHLVRRRGQEARLRCSPMKGHSHVYWYRQLPEEGLKFMVYLQKENIIDESGMPKERFSAEFPKEGPSILRIQQVVRGDSAAYFCASSLGENTEAFFGQGTRLTVV.

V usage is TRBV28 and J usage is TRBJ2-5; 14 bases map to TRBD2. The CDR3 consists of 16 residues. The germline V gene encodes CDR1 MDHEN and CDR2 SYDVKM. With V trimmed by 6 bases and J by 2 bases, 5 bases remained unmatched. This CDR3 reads CASRSGTSGGQETQYF. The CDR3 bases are TGTGCCAGCAGATCCGGGACTAGCGGGGGACAAGAGACCCAGTACTTC.

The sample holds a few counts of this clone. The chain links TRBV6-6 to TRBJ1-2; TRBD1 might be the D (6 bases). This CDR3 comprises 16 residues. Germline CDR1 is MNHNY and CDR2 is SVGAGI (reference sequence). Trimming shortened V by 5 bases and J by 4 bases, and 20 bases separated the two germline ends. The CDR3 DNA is TGTGCCAGCAGTATCAGGGACACCCGAGCCCCCTATGGCTACACCTTC. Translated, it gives CASSIRDTRAPYGYTF.

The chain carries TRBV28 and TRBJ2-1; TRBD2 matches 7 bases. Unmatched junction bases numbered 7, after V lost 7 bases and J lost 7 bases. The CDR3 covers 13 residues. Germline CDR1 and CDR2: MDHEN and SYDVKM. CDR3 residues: CASTQAGPNEQFF. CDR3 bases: TGTGCCAGCACTCAAGCGGGGCCAAATGAGCAGTTCTTC.

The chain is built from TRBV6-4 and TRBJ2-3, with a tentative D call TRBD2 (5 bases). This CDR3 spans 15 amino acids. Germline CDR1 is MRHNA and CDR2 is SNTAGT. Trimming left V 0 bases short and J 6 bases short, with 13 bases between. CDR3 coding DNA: TGTGCCAGCAGTGACTCGGGAGCATCCTGGGATACGCAGTATTTT. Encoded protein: CASSDSGASWDTQYF.

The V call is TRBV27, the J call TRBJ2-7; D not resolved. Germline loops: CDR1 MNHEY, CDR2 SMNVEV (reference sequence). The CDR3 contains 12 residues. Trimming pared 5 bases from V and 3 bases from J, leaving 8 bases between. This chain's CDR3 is CASSPTGYEQYF. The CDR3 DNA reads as TGTGCCAGCAGTCCCACTGGCTACGAGCAGTACTTC.

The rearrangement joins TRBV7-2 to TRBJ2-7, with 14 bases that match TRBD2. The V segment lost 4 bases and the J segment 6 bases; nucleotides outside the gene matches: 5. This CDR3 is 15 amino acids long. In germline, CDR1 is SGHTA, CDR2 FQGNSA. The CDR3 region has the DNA TGTGCCAGCAGCTGGAGACTAGCGGGAGGGCCCGAGCAGTACTTC. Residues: CASSWRLAGGPEQYF.

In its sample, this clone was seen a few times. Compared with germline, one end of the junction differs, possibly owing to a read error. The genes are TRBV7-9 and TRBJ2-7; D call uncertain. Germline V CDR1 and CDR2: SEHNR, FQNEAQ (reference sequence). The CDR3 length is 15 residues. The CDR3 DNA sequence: TGTTCCAGCAGCAGCCCCCTGTTCGAGAACTACGAGCAGTACTTC. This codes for CSSSSPLFENYEQYF.

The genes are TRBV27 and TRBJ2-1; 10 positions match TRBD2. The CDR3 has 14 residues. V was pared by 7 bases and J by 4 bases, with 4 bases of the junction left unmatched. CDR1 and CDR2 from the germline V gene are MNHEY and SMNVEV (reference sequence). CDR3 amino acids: CASIWTSGYNEQFF. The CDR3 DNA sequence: TGTGCCAGCATTTGGACTAGCGGTTACAATGAGCAGTTCTTC.

CDR3 nucleotide sequence: TGTGCCAGCAGGGAGAAGCGGGGATCCTACAATGAGCAGTTCTTC. It yields the protein CASREKRGSYNEQFF. The rearrangement uses TRBV2 and TRBJ2-1; 7 bases fit TRBD2. Germline-derived CDR1 and CDR2 are SNHLY and FYNNEI. Trimming cost V 6 bases and J 1 base; bases outside gene matches: 6. There are 15 residues in the CDR3.